One sample yielded the 7 T cell receptor beta chains listed below, sequenced in a study of T-cell reconstitution after alpha-beta-depleted transplantation in children. Preparation of the TCRbeta library involved a method that used unique molecular identifiers. TCRdb redid the calling of the PCR reads with MiXCR, one entry per CDR3 protein. The sample comprises around 250,000 distinct CDR3 sequences, around 9.6% of which are singletons, and over 9% rests with the top ten. Sequences were derived from PBMCs from the stem cell graft donor, sampled from the stem cell graft. The receptors come from a human donor who donated a stem cell graft to a child with SCID.

The sample holds many counts of this clonotype. The V and J genes are TRBV9 and TRBJ1-2; 8 bases match TRBD1. The V gene end was trimmed by 0 bases and the J gene end by 0 bases; junction bases not matched to a gene: 1. Germline V gives CDR1 SGDLS, CDR2 YYNGEE. The CDR3 has 15 residues. In DNA, the CDR3 is TGTGCCAGCAGCGTAGCAGGGGGCCCTAACTATGGCTACACCTTC. Translating it yields CASSVAGGPNYGYTF.

The rearrangement links TRBV9 to TRBJ2-7; possible D gene TRBD2, 5 bases. CDR3 length: 16 residues. Germline V lookup: CDR1 SGDLS, CDR2 YYNGEE. The V and J ends lost 0 bases and 2 bases respectively, with 15 bases between them. In DNA, the CDR3 is TGTGCCAGCAGCGTAGCCCCACTAGTGAGTCCCTACGAGCAGTACTTC. Its translation is CASSVAPLVSPYEQYF.

This clonotype was detected only a few times. The chain uses TRBV5-5 and TRBJ2-1; TRBD1 matches 12 bases. V lost 5 bases to trimming and J lost 8 bases; unmatched junction nucleotides: 14. The CDR3 is 17 amino acids. Germline V lookup: CDR1 SGHKS, CDR2 YYEKEE (reference sequence). CDR3 amino acids: CASSSQPGQGALDEQFF. CDR3 DNA sequence: TGTGCCAGCAGTTCCCAACCGGGACAGGGGGCGTTGGATGAGCAGTTCTTC.

The genes are TRBV7-9 and TRBJ1-1; D might be TRBD1 (6 bases). The germline V gene encodes CDR1 SEHNR and CDR2 FQNEAQ (reference sequence). The CDR3 is 17 amino acids. V dropped 5 bases and J dropped 3 bases, with 22 bases sitting between them. CDR3 residues: CASSPARGARSDTEAFF. CDR3 in DNA: TGTGCCAGCAGCCCAGCCCGGGGGGCGCGGTCGGACACTGAAGCTTTCTTT. Full variable domain (outside the CDR3, taken from reference TRBV7-9 and TRBJ1-1): DTGVSQNPRHKITKRGQNVTFRCDPISEHNRLYWYRQTLGQGPEFLTYFQNEAQLEKSRLLSDRFSAERPKGSFSTLEIQRTEQGDSAMYLCASSPARGARSDTEAFFGQGTRLTVV.

The chain joins TRBV2 to TRBJ1-5, with unresolved D. The CDR3 runs 13 residues. Germline V gene sequence: CDR1 SNHLY, CDR2 FYNNEI. V was clipped by 7 bases and J by 7 bases, with 14 bases between them. CDR3 loop: CASNSASRQPQHF. The DNA of the CDR3 is TGTGCCAGCAACTCGGCCTCCCGGCAGCCCCAGCATTTT.

This chain uses TRBV27 with TRBJ2-7; D remains unclear. Trimming left V 5 bases short and J 2 bases short, with 16 bases between. CDR1 and CDR2 (germline): MNHEY, SMNVEV (reference sequence). This CDR3 has 15 amino acids. CDR3 sequence reads: CASSPPRRGAYEQYF. Written as DNA, the CDR3 is TGTGCCAGCAGTCCCCCTCGCCGTGGAGCCTACGAGCAGTACTTC.

This rearrangement joins TRBV20-1 to TRBJ2-3; D call uncertain. Germline loops: CDR1 DFQATT, CDR2 SNEGSKA (reference sequence). This CDR3 is 12 amino acids long. Trimming removed 3 bases at V and 6 bases at J, with 10 bases between. CDR3 residues: CSASSPTDTQYF. The CDR3 DNA reads as TGCAGTGCTAGTTCTCCCACCGATACGCAGTATTTT.